The 21 T cell receptor beta chains reported below all come from one sample, sequenced in a study of cytomegalovirus exposure and HLA in healthy donors. Both 60 Vbeta primers and 13 Jbeta primers went into the PCR. Sequencing used immunoSEQ multiplex PCR; TCRdb keeps in-frame clones, though not all of them. The sample shows approximately 170,000 clones, roughly 79% of them seen only once. The sample consisted of PBMCs. All receptors come from a woman aged 40-49 years in good health and CMV-seronegative.

This chain connects TRBV25-1 to TRBJ2-5; D might be TRBD2 (5 bases). The germline V and J ends were trimmed by 7 bases and 7 bases, with 13 bases remaining between them. Per the germline V gene, CDR1 is MGHDK and CDR2 is SYGVNS. The CDR3 consists of 12 residues. Written as DNA, the CDR3 is TGTGCCAGCACCGAATCTGGAGGGACCCAGTACTTC. Encoded protein: CASTESGGTQYF.

J is TRBJ1-1 and V is TRBV6-5; D might be TRBD1 (6 bases). Looked up from germline, CDR1 is MNHEY and CDR2 is SVGAGI. The CDR3 is 16 amino acids. V dropped 2 bases and J dropped 1 base, with 14 bases sitting between them. In nucleotides, the CDR3 is TGTGCCAGCAGTTACGGGGCAGGGGCGGGGAACACTGAAGCTTTCTTT. It specifies CASSYGAGAGNTEAFF.

This chain links TRBV10-3 with TRBJ1-2; 12 bases are shared with TRBD1. Trimming cost V 0 bases and J 8 bases; bases outside gene matches: 7. The CDR3 totals 16 residues. Looked up from germline, CDR1 is ENHRY and CDR2 is SYGVKD. CDR3 bases: TGTGCCATCAGTGAGTCCCTTGGGACAGGGGGCGCCGGCTACACCTTC. Translated, it gives CAISESLGTGGAGYTF.

The rearrangement uses TRBV28 and TRBJ1-1; unclear D gene. The CDR3 contains 14 residues. The V gene lost 6 bases and the J gene lost 8 bases, with 19 bases spanning the gap. The germline CDR1 and CDR2 sequences are MDHEN and SYDVKM. As DNA, the CDR3 is TGTGCCAGCAGCCCCGGAACGGAAATCGGGGAAGCTTTCTTT. It codes for CASSPGTEIGEAFF.

V gene TRBV2 combines with J gene TRBJ2-7; TRBD2 agrees at 10 bases. The length of the CDR3 is 15 residues. Germline V CDR1 and CDR2: SNHLY, FYNNEI. The trim removed 6 bases at V and 5 bases at J, leaving 10 bases unmatched. This chain's CDR3 is CASRPPSGSVDEQYF. In DNA, the CDR3 is TGTGCCAGCAGACCCCCTAGCGGGAGTGTCGACGAGCAGTACTTC.

The chain recombines TRBV19 with TRBJ1-5, with D unclear. This CDR3 region has 15 residues. CDR1 is LNHDA, CDR2 SQIVND, per germline (reference sequence). V shed 10 bases and J shed 0 bases, with 16 bases lying between them. In nucleotides, the CDR3 is TGTGCCACTCTAGCGGTGTGGAGTAGCAATCAGCCCCAGCATTTT. It yields the protein CATLAVWSSNQPQHF.

This clone was recorded only once. J is TRBJ2-1 and V is TRBV30, with 7 nucleotides matching TRBD2. Germline V gene sequence: CDR1 GTSNPN, CDR2 SVGIG (reference sequence). V lost 2 bases, J lost 0 bases, and 4 bases stayed unmatched. The CDR3 extends over 15 amino acids. CDR3 sequence reads: CAWSPSGSSYNEQFF. The CDR3 DNA reads as TGTGCCTGGAGTCCTAGCGGTAGCTCCTACAATGAGCAGTTCTTC.

This clone was counted a few times. The rearrangement links TRBV6-1 to TRBJ1-2, with 9 bases aligning to TRBD1. The junction had 6 bases not matched to a gene; V was cut back by 1 base and J by 3 bases. The CDR3 is 16 amino acids. Germline assignment: CDR1 MNHNS and CDR2 SASEGT. DNA of the CDR3: TGTGCCAGCAGTGAAGGAGGGACAGGGAGAGACTATGGCTACACCTTC. It specifies CASSEGGTGRDYGYTF.

This clone was seen just once. This sequence joins TRBV30 and TRBJ2-7; D gene uncertain. The CDR3 totals 14 residues. The germline CDR1 and CDR2 sequences are GTSNPN and SVGIG (reference sequence). V lost 5 bases, J lost 2 bases, and 16 bases lay in between. CDR3: CAWVPPSDPYEQYF. The CDR3, as DNA: TGTGCCTGGGTCCCCCCAAGCGACCCCTACGAGCAGTACTTC.

This chain joins TRBV30 and TRBJ1-5; maybe TRBD1 (5 bases). V lost 1 base and J lost 8, with 15 bases in between. Germline values: CDR1 GTSNPN, CDR2 SVGIG (reference sequence). The length of the CDR3 is 14 residues. As DNA, the CDR3 is TGTGCCTGGAGTGACCTATCCGGGGGGAAGCCCCAGCATTTT. Encoded protein: CAWSDLSGGKPQHF.

This rearrangement joins TRBV28 to TRBJ1-5; possible D gene TRBD1, 5 bases. This CDR3 has 14 amino acids. Trimming removed 6 bases from V and 4 bases from J, with 13 bases in between. The germline V gene has CDR1 MDHEN and CDR2 SYDVKM. This chain's CDR3 is CASRTWGENQPQHF. The DNA for the CDR3 is TGTGCCAGCAGGACTTGGGGGGAAAATCAGCCCCAGCATTTT.

V usage is TRBV1 and J usage is TRBJ2-2; the table's D gene call, TRBD1, was not cross checked with the DNA. TRBV1 is given as a pseudogene. The length of the CDR3 is 14 residues. The CDR3 nucleotides read TGCACCAGCCGAGCCAGGGGGATCACCGGGGAGCTGTTTTTT. It translates to CTSRARGITGELFF.

The CDR3: CASTLRETAEAFF. In DNA, the CDR3 is TGTGCCAGCACCCTACGGGAGACAGCTGAAGCTTTCTTT. The rearrangement joins TRBV6-6 to TRBJ1-1, with a possible D match to TRBD1 (5 bases). Trimming took 7 bases from V and 6 from J, leaving 15 bases between them. The CDR3 spans 13 residues. CDR1 MNHNY and CDR2 SVGAGI come from the germline V gene (reference sequence).

This clone has only a few counts. The rearrangement uses TRBV13 and TRBJ2-7; 11 nucleotides agree with TRBD1. The junction had 8 bases not matched to a gene; V was cut back by 4 bases and J by 6 bases. Germline V CDR1 and CDR2: PRHDT, FYEKMQ (reference sequence). The CDR3 length is 15 residues. CDR3 in DNA: TGTGCCAGCAGCTCAAGAGGACAGGGGGCGGTCGAGCAGTACTTC. Protein sequence: CASSSRGQGAVEQYF.

The V gene is TRBV28, the J gene TRBJ1-1, with unresolved D. V was clipped by 8 bases and J by 1 base, with 8 bases between them. The CDR3 has 12 amino acids. Looked up from germline, CDR1 is MDHEN and CDR2 is SYDVKM. This CDR3 reads CASGGRNTEAFF. CDR3 bases: TGTGCCAGCGGAGGGCGGAACACTGAAGCTTTCTTT.

In DNA form, the CDR3 reads TGTGCCAGCAGCTTCGAAGGGGGGGAAAACATTCAGTACTTC. Translation: CASSFEGGENIQYF. The chain employs TRBV5-4 and TRBJ2-4; tentatively, D is TRBD2 (7 bases). CDR3 length: 14 residues. Trimming pared 2 bases from V and 5 bases from J, leaving 11 bases between. In germline, CDR1 is SGHNT, CDR2 YYREEE (reference sequence).

The chain couples TRBV19 to TRBJ2-7, with D perhaps matching TRBD2 (6 bases). Germline CDR1 and CDR2: LNHDA and SQIVND (reference sequence). V was cut by 5 bases and J by 0 bases, with 17 bases left in between. The length of the CDR3 is 16 residues. The CDR3 sequence: CASSFRLVRGSYEQYF. The CDR3 nucleotides read TGTGCCAGTAGTTTTCGGCTTGTGCGGGGCTCCTACGAGCAGTACTTC.

The sample holds one count of this clone. The genes are TRBV28 and TRBJ2-7; the D gene is possibly TRBD2 (5 bases). Trimming pared 5 bases from V and 4 bases from J, leaving 18 bases between. The germline gives CDR1 MDHEN, CDR2 SYDVKM. The CDR3 extends over 15 amino acids. CDR3 bases: TGTGCCAGCAGTCTTGGGCGGGTAGCTTCTTACGAGCAGTACTTC. This codes for CASSLGRVASYEQYF.

This chain uses TRBV7-3 with TRBJ2-2; 10 bases are shared with TRBD1. Germline lookup yields CDR1 SGHTA and CDR2 FQGTGA. V lost 4 bases, J lost 8 bases, and 4 bases stayed unmatched. The CDR3 sequence is 14 residues long. Written as DNA, the CDR3 is TGTGCCAGCAGCTCGGGACAGGGGCCTGGGGAGCTGTTTTTT. Amino acid sequence: CASSSGQGPGELFF.

The chain employs TRBV5-1 and TRBJ2-5; TRBD1 matches at 8 bases. The J call is uncertain, as TRBJ2-7 better fits the DNA end. CDR1 is SGHRS, CDR2 YFSETQ, per germline. The CDR3 has 15 residues. This CDR3 is CASSLGTGNFLEQYF. The DNA for the CDR3 is TGCGCCAGCAGCTTGGGGACAGGGAACTTCCTCGAGCAGTACTTC.

This sequence joins TRBV6-6 and TRBJ1-1, with TRBD1 as a possible D gene (5 bases). V gave up 6 bases and J gave up 7 bases, with 15 bases separating them. This CDR3 has 13 amino acids. Germline V gene sequence: CDR1 MNHNY, CDR2 SVGAGI (reference sequence). CDR3 amino acids: CASSEDNLGEAFF. In nucleotides, the CDR3 is TGTGCCAGCAGCGAGGACAATCTGGGTGAAGCTTTCTTT.